These T cell receptor beta chains were read from a single sample in a study of cytomegalovirus exposure and HLA in healthy donors. Sequenced by immunoSEQ multiplex PCR; TCRdb stores in-frame clones only, minus some. There are roughly 110,000 clones in the sample; roughly 90% occur only once, and less than 2% lies in the top ten. Sample: PBMCs. Every receptor here comes from a woman aged 18 to 35 in good health and CMV-seropositive. The CDR3 runs from the conserved cysteine through the conserved F or W. D genes are given only for firm matches. Size is omitted from some rows. Given values are once, few, many or a class for expanded clones.

clone size,D gene,J gene,V gene,CDR3 protein,CDR3 DNA
.,.,TRBJ1-3,TRBV28,CASSLRGAGGNTIYF,TGTGCCAGCAGCCTTCGGGGGGCTGGTGGAAACACCATATATTTT
.,.,TRBJ1-4,TRBV29-1,CSVEGGFGANEKLFF,TGCAGCGTTGAGGGCGGCTTCGGGGCTAATGAAAAACTGTTTTTT
.,.,TRBJ1-1,TRBV5-5,CASSFGQGNTEAFF,TGTGCCAGCAGCTTCGGCCAGGGGAACACTGAAGCTTTCTTT
.,TRBD1,TRBJ1-2,TRBV4-1,CASSQDPGTGDGYTF,TGCGCCAGCAGCCAAGATCCCGGGACAGGGGACGGCTACACCTTC
.,TRBD1,TRBJ1-2,TRBV11-2,CASSRPGTDYGYTF,TGTGCCAGCAGCCGTCCCGGGACAGACTATGGCTACACCTTC
.,.,TRBJ1-4,TRBV9,CASSVGQLNEKLFF,TGTGCCAGCAGCGTAGGACAGCTTAATGAAAAACTGTTTTTT
.,TRBD1,TRBJ2-1,TRBV28,CASSLTHLRGTGWFF,TGTGCCAGCAGTTTAACCCACCTGCGGGGGACAGGGTGGTTCTTC
.,.,TRBJ1-5,TRBV7-8,CASSLGAREISQPQHF,TGTGCCAGCAGCTTAGGGGCGAGGGAAATCAGTCAGCCCCAGCATTTT
once,.,TRBJ2-3,TRBV11-3,CASSLVAKDTQYF,TGTGCCAGCAGCTTAGTAGCGAAAGATACGCAGTATTTT
.,TRBD2,TRBJ2-3,TRBV27,CASSLWVAGGTDTQYF,TGTGCCAGCAGTTTATGGGTAGCGGGGGGTACAGATACGCAGTATTTT
.,.,TRBJ2-4,TRBV6-5,CASRTSANIQYF,TGTGCCAGCAGGACATCGGCAAACATTCAGTACTTC
few,TRBD2,TRBJ2-1,TRBV4-1,CATRGSGSYNEQFF,TGCGCCACGCGGGGGAGCGGCTCCTACAATGAGCAGTTCTTC
.,.,TRBJ1-5,TRBV19,CASSMGDGGGQPQHF,TGTGCCAGTAGTATGGGGGACGGGGGAGGTCAGCCCCAGCATTTT
.,.,TRBJ2-4,TRBV28,CASSSGGLVAKNIQYF,TGTGCCAGCAGTTCAGGGGGGCTAGTAGCCAAAAACATTCAGTACTTC
few,.,TRBJ1-2,TRBV19,CASSSRVFGYTF,TGTGCCAGTAGTAGCAGGGTATTTGGCTACACCTTC
.,TRBD1,TRBJ2-7,TRBV19,CASSTGGGEQYF,TGTGCCAGTAGTACAGGGGGCGGCGAGCAGTACTTC
.,.,TRBJ1-1,TRBV10-2,CASRFPENTEAFF,TGCGCCAGCAGGTTTCCAGAGAACACTGAAGCTTTCTTT
.,.,TRBJ1-1,TRBV7-8,CASSLDSQGTTEAFF,TGTGCCAGCAGCTTAGATTCCCAGGGGACCACTGAAGCTTTCTTT
.,.,TRBJ1-2,TRBV27,CASSFSSQGGYTF,TGTGCCAGCAGTTTTTCCTCCCAGGGTGGCTACACCTTC
.,.,TRBJ2-1,TRBV9,CASSVGGDILNEQFF,TGTGCCAGCAGCGTAGGAGGGGACATTCTCAATGAGCAGTTCTTC
.,TRBD2,TRBJ2-3,TRBV6-5,CASGTGGLTDTQYF,TGTGCCAGCGGGACGGGGGGGCTAACAGATACGCAGTATTTT
.,TRBD2,TRBJ2-1,TRBV5-6,CASSLGLEVYNEQFF,TGTGCCAGCAGCTTAGGACTAGAGGTCTACAATGAGCAGTTCTTC
.,TRBD1,TRBJ2-1,TRBV5-1,CASSIDRVISEQFF,TGCGCCAGCAGCATCGACAGGGTAATAAGTGAGCAGTTCTTC
.,.,TRBJ1-1,TRBV7-6,CASSRPLDYEAFF,TGTGCCAGCAGCCGACCCTTGGACTATGAAGCTTTCTTT
.,TRBD1,TRBJ1-5,TRBV5-6,CASSLWRQGANQPQHF,TGTGCCAGCAGCTTGTGGCGACAGGGGGCCAATCAGCCCCAGCATTTT
.,.,TRBJ2-7,TRBV5-3,CARSPGERSSYEQYF,TGTGCCAGAAGTCCAGGGGAACGGAGCTCCTACGAGCAGTACTTC
.,.,TRBJ1-2,TRBV2,CASSEWGLGGGYTF,TGTGCCAGCAGTGAGTGGGGACTCGGCGGCGGCTACACCTTC
.,.,TRBJ1-2,TRBV6-1,CASKYPMTWWGYTF,TGTGCCAGCAAGTACCCCATGACTTGGTGGGGCTACACCTTC
.,.,TRBJ1-4,TRBV7-9,CASSLLNEKLFF,TGTGCCAGCAGTCTCCTTAATGAAAAACTGTTTTTT
.,TRBD2,TRBJ2-2,TRBV7-6,CASSSTGSGATNTGELFF,TGTGCCAGCAGCTCGACGGGTAGCGGGGCGACGAACACCGGGGAGCTGTTTTTT
.,.,TRBJ1-5,TRBV18,CASSPTGDQPQHF,TGTGCCAGCTCACCGACAGGAGATCAGCCCCAGCATTTT
.,.,TRBJ2-3,TRBV2,CASSEPLTDTQYF,TGTGCCAGCAGTGAACCCCTCACAGATACGCAGTATTTT
.,TRBD1,TRBJ1-5,TRBV5-1,CASSPSGTGSNQPQHF,TGCGCCAGCAGCCCATCCGGGACAGGGAGCAATCAGCCCCAGCATTTT
.,.,TRBJ1-5,TRBV2,CASNRARQPQHF,TGTGCCAGCAACAGGGCAAGGCAGCCCCAGCATTTT
.,TRBD2,TRBJ2-2,TRBV4-2,CASSHWTSGGENTGELFF,TGTGCCAGCAGCCATTGGACTAGCGGGGGGGAGAACACCGGGGAGCTGTTTTTT
.,TRBD1,TRBJ2-2,TRBV6-4,CASSDGGTGSDTGELFF,TGTGCCAGCAGTGACGGAGGGACAGGGTCTGACACCGGGGAGCTGTTTTTT
.,TRBD2,TRBJ2-2,TRBV5-6,CASSLAGGIRAGELFF,TGTGCCAGCAGCTTGGCCGGGGGGATTAGGGCCGGGGAGCTGTTTTTT
.,.,TRBJ2-1,TRBV6-5,CASSYNRYNEQFF,TGTGCCAGCAGTTACAACAGATACAATGAGCAGTTCTTC
.,TRBD1,TRBJ1-2,TRBV6-5,CASSLSGTGNYGYTF,TGTGCCAGCAGTCTCTCCGGGACAGGGAACTATGGCTACACCTTC
.,TRBD1,TRBJ1-4,TRBV6-5,CASSPRTGNEKLFF,TGTGCCAGCAGTCCCCGGACAGGGAATGAAAAACTGTTTTTT
.,.,TRBJ2-2,TRBV12-5,CASGFSVYEGNTGELFF,TGTGCTAGTGGTTTTTCGGTGTATGAGGGGAACACCGGGGAGCTGTTTTTT
.,.,TRBJ1-5,TRBV6-1,CASSKRTVEDQPQHF,TGTGCCAGCAGTAAAAGGACAGTAGAGGATCAGCCCCAGCATTTT
few,.,TRBJ1-2,TRBV5-5,CASSLDLGLGNYGYTF,TGTGCCAGCAGCTTGGATCTGGGTCTGGGCAACTATGGCTACACCTTC
.,TRBD1,TRBJ1-2,TRBV6-5,CASSPATGIGYTF,TGTGCCAGCAGCCCCGCGACAGGGATTGGCTACACCTTC
.,.,TRBJ1-2,TRBV4-1,CASSQDLDGSYGYTF,TGCGCCAGCAGCCAGGACTTGGACGGTAGCTATGGCTACACCTTC
.,.,TRBJ2-2,TRBV7-2,CASSLGRGGELFF,TGTGCCAGCAGCTTAGGGCGAGGCGGGGAGCTGTTTTTT
.,TRBD1,TRBJ2-5,TRBV7-9,CASSFLTGKETQYF,TGTGCCAGCAGCTTTTTGACAGGGAAAGAGACCCAGTACTTC
.,TRBD2,TRBJ2-1,TRBV4-2,CASSRAPGPSGVSEQFF,TGTGCCAGCAGCCGCGCCCCGGGTCCTAGCGGGGTTAGTGAGCAGTTCTTC
once,TRBD1,TRBJ1-1,TRBV7-9,CASRHQGDTEAFF,TGTGCCAGCAGACACCAGGGGGACACTGAAGCTTTCTTT
.,.,TRBJ2-7,TRBV7-6,CASSPAGGGSYEQYF,TGTGCCAGCAGCCCCGCGGGTGGGGGGAGCTACGAGCAGTACTTC
.,TRBD1,TRBJ1-2,TRBV7-2,CATRQGATRGYTF,TGTGCCACCAGGCAGGGGGCGACGCGCGGCTACACCTTC